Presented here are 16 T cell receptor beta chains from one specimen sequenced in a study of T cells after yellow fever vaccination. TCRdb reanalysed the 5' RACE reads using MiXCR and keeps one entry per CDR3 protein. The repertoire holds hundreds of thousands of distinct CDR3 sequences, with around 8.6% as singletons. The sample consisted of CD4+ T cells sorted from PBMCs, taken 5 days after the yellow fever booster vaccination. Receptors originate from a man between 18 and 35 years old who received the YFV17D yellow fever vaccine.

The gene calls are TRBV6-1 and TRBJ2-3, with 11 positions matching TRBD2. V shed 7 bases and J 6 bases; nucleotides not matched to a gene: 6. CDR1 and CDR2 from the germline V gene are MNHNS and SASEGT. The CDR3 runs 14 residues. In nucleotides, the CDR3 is TGTGCCAGCACAGTAGCGGGGGGGCTGGATACGCAGTATTTT. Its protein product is CASTVAGGLDTQYF.

The CDR3 DNA follows: TGTGCCAGCGGCGCCCGCGGGGCGGGGGGCCGCACAGATACGCAGTATTTT. Its translation is CASGARGAGGRTDTQYF. The rearrangement links TRBV7-2 to TRBJ2-3; 8 nucleotides align to TRBD2. The V gene end was trimmed by 8 bases and the J gene end by 1 base; junction bases not matched to a gene: 14. Germline CDR1 reads SGHTA; CDR2 reads FQGNSA. The CDR3 runs 17 residues. Drawing the rest from reference TRBV7-2 and TRBJ2-3, the complete variable domain is GAGVSQSPSNKVTEKGKDVELRCDPISGHTALYWYRQSLGQGLEFLIYFQGNSAPDKSGLPSDRFSAERTGGSVSTLTIQRTQQEDSAVYLCASGARGAGGRTDTQYFGPGTRLTVL.

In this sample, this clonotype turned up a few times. The DNA of the CDR3 is TGCAGTGCCCCACTAGCGGGGGGCTTTGGCATTCAGTACTTC. Its protein is CSAPLAGGFGIQYF. V is TRBV20-1 and J is TRBJ2-4, with 12 bases identical to TRBD2. The CDR3 totals 14 residues. The junction had 9 bases not matched to a gene; V was cut back by 6 bases and J by 9 bases. The V gene's germline CDR1 is DFQATT and CDR2 SNEGSKA (reference sequence).

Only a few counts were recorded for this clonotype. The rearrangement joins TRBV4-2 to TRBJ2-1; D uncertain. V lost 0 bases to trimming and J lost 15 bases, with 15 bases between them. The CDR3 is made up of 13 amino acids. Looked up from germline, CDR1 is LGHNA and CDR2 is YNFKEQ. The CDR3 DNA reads TGTGCCAGCAGCCAAGAAGGCAGGACCCGGTTGTTCTTC. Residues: CASSQEGRTRLFF.

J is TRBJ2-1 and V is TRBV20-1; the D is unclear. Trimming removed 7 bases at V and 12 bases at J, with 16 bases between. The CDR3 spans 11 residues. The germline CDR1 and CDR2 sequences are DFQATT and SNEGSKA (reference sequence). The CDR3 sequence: CSVPIDTGQFF. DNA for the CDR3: TGCAGTGTCCCGATCGACACGGGGCAGTTCTTC.

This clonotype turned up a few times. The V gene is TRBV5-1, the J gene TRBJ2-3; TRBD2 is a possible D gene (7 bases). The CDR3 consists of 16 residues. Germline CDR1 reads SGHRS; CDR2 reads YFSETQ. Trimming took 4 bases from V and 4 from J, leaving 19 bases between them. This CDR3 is CASSPRAGAGADTQYF. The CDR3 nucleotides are TGCGCCAGCAGCCCACGGGCGGGGGCGGGCGCAGATACGCAGTATTTT.

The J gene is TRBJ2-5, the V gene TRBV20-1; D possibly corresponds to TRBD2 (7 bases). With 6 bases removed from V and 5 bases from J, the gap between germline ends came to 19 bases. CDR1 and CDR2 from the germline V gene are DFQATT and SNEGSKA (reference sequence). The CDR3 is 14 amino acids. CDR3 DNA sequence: TGCAGTGCCTCGAAGGGGGGGGCGAGGGAGACCCAGTACTTC. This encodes CSASKGGARETQYF.

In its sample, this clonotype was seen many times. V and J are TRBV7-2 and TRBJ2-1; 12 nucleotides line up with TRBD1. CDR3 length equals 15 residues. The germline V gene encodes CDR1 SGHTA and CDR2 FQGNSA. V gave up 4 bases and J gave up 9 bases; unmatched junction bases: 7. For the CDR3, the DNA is TGTGCCAGCAGCTCGGGACAGGGGGCCATCGGTGAGCAGTTCTTC. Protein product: CASSSGQGAIGEQFF.

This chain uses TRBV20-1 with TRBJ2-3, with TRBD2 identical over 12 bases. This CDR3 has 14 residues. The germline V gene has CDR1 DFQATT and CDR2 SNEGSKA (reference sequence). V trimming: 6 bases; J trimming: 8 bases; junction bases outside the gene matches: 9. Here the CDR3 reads CSAITSGGSATQYF. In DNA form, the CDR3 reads TGCAGTGCGATCACTAGCGGGGGGTCGGCTACGCAGTATTTT.

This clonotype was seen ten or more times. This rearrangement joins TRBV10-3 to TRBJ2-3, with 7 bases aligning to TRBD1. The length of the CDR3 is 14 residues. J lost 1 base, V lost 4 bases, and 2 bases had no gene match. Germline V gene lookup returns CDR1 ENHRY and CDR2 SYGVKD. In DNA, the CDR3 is TGTGCCATCAGTGTAGGGGGCGGCACAGATACGCAGTATTTT. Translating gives CAISVGGGTDTQYF.

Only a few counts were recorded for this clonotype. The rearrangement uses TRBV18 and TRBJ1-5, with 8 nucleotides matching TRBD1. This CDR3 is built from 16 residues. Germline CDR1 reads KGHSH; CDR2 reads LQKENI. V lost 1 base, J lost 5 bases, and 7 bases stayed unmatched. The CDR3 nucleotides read TGTGCCAGCTCACCACAGGGGACAGGTAATCATCAGCCCCAGCATTTT. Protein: CASSPQGTGNHQPQHF.

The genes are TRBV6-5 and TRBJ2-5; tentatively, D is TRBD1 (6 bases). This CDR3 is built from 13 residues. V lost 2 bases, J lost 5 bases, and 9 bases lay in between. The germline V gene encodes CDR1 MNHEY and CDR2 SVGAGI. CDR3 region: CASSYTGLETQYF. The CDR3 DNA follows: TGTGCCAGCAGTTACACAGGGCTGGAGACCCAGTACTTC.

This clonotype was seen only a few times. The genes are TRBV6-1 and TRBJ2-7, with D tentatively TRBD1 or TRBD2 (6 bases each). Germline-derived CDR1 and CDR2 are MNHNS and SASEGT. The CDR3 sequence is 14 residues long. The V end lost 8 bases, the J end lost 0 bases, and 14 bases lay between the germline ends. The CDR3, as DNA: TGTGCCAGCGATAGGGGGGTAAGCTCCTACGAGCAGTACTTC. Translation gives CASDRGVSSYEQYF.

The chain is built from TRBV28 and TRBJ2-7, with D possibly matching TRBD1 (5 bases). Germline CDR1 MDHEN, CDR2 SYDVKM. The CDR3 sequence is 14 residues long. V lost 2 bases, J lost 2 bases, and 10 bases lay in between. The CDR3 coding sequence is TGTGCCAGCAGTTTAGCGGAAGGGGCCTACGAGCAGTACGTC. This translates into CASSLAEGAYEQYV.

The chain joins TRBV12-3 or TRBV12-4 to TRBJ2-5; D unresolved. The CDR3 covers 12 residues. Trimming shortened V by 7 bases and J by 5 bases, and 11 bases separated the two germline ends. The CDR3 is CASKSVGETQYF. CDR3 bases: TGTGCCAGCAAGAGCGTGGGGGAGACCCAGTACTTC.

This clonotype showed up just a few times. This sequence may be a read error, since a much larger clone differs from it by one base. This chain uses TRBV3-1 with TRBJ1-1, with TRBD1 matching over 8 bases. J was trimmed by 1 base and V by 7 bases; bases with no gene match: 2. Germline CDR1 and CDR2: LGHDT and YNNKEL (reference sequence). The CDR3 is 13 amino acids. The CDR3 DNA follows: TGTGCCAGCACAGGACAGGGGAACACTGAAGCTTTCTTT. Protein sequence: CASTGQGNTEAFF.